This is a list of T cell receptor beta chains from one sample in a study of blood T cell repertoires in COVID-19. Profiling relied on immunoSEQ multiplex PCR, and the TCRdb table lists in-frame clones only, not all of them. This table has roughly 480,000 clones, roughly nine tenths appearing once. What was sequenced was peripheral blood. The receptors here all came from a man aged 18 to 35 with COVID-19, enrolled during active disease. Both conserved end residues are part of each CDR3. A D gene is named only where the DNA matches it firmly. Some rows have no size entry. The others give once, few or many, or a class for an expanded clone.

clone_size	v_call	d_call	j_call	cdr3_nt	cdr3_aa
-	TRBV5-1	TRBD2	TRBJ2-5	TGCGCCAGCAGCTTGGGAGGGACTAGCGGGCCACAAGAGACCCAGTACTTC	CASSLGGTSGPQETQYF
-	TRBV5-4	TRBD2	TRBJ2-1	TGTGCCAGCAGCTCCCGGGAGGGCCCTTACAATGAGCAGTTCTTC	CASSSREGPYNEQFF
-	TRBV6-5	TRBD1	TRBJ2-5	TGTGCCAGCAGTTACCGGGACAGCCAAGAGACCCAGTACTTC	CASSYRDSQETQYF
-	TRBV5-5	-	TRBJ2-6	TGTGCCAGCAGCTGGGAGACTGGGGCCAACGTCCTGACTTTC	CASSWETGANVLTF
-	TRBV12-5	-	TRBJ1-1	TGTGCTAGTGGCAGGACTTTGAACACTGAAGCTTTCTTT	CASGRTLNTEAFF
once	TRBV7-8	-	TRBJ1-1	TGTGCCAGCAGCTTAGTGGCGAACACTGAAGCTTTCTTT	CASSLVANTEAFF
-	TRBV6-2/TRBV6-3	-	TRBJ1-2	TGTGCCAGCAGTACCCCCGGGATCTATGGCTACACCTTC	CASSTPGIYGYTF
-	TRBV5-4	-	TRBJ2-7	TGTGCCAGCAGCTTGGAAACAGTCCGCCACGAGCAGTACTTC	CASSLETVRHEQYF
-	TRBV6-5	TRBD1	TRBJ2-7	TGTGCCAGCGGCACCTCGGGACAGTGGGTCTACGAGCAGTACTTC	CASGTSGQWVYEQYF
few	TRBV4-2	-	TRBJ1-4	TGTGCCAGCAGCCAATCGGCAGGGAATGAAAAACTGTTTTTT	CASSQSAGNEKLFF
-	TRBV5-1	TRBD2	TRBJ2-2	TGCGCCAGCAGCCTGGGACTAGCGGGAGGGGACACCGGGGAGCTGTTTTTT	CASSLGLAGGDTGELFF
-	TRBV30	-	TRBJ2-1	TGTGCCCTTCAGGGCGGAAGCTCCTACAATGAGCAGTTCTTC	CALQGGSSYNEQFF
-	TRBV3-1/TRBV3-2	-	TRBJ1-2	TGTGCCAGCAGCCAAGATCCCACCAGGGACTATGGCTACACCTTC	CASSQDPTRDYGYTF
once	TRBV28	-	TRBJ2-3	TGTGCCAGCACCCTGGGACTCGGGGCGGATACGCAGTATTTT	CASTLGLGADTQYF
-	TRBV15	TRBD1	TRBJ2-7	TGTGCCACCAGCAGAGGGACAGGGAGTGACTCCTACGAGCAGTACTTC	CATSRGTGSDSYEQYF
-	TRBV5-4	TRBD2	TRBJ2-3	TGTGCCAGCAGCTCGACCGGGACTAGCGGGGAACAGTATTTT	CASSSTGTSGEQYF